Presented here are 17 T cell receptor beta chains from one specimen sequenced in a study of T cell responses to AZD1222 COVID-19 vaccine. The assay was immunoSEQ multiplex PCR, and TCRdb's table has in-frame clones only and misses some. Of about 130,000 clones listed, more than 75% were seen once; the top ten hold roughly 10%. The sequences come from peripheral blood, collected on day 0 of AZD1222 vaccination. These receptors were obtained from an adult in good health.

The chain uses TRBV18 and TRBJ2-3, with unresolved D. The V gene's germline CDR1 is KGHSH and CDR2 LQKENI. The CDR3 is 14 amino acids. V shed 3 bases and J shed 2 bases, with 9 bases lying between them. CDR3 sequence reads: CASSPSPYTDTQYF. The CDR3 nucleotides read TGTGCCAGCTCACCTTCCCCGTACACAGATACGCAGTATTTT.

The chain has TRBV18 and TRBJ1-1, with 7 bases lining up with TRBD1. Germline loops: CDR1 KGHSH, CDR2 LQKENI. The length of the CDR3 is 15 residues. The J segment lost 5 bases and the V segment lost 6 bases, leaving 12 bases of the junction unmatched. The CDR3 sequence is CASSGNRGRGTEAFF. CDR3 DNA sequence: TGTGCCAGCTCCGGGAACAGGGGTCGGGGAACTGAAGCTTTCTTT.

This sequence joins TRBV7-2 and TRBJ2-7, with TRBD2 matching 10 bases. CDR1 and CDR2 (germline): SGHTA, FQGNSA. This CDR3 has 14 amino acids. V gave up 4 bases and J gave up 7 bases; unmatched junction bases: 7. As DNA, the CDR3 is TGTGCCAGCAGCTCGACTAGCGGGTCCCGGGAGCAGTACTTC. Protein: CASSSTSGSREQYF.

The rearrangement uses TRBV19 and TRBJ1-5; 9 bases map to TRBD1. Losses at the gene ends were 1 base for V and 0 bases for J; bases not matched to a gene: 4. This CDR3 is 17 amino acids long. CDR1 and CDR2 (germline): LNHDA, SQIVND (reference sequence). The CDR3 coding sequence is TGTGCCAGTAGTATAGGGGACAGGGTATTTAGCAATCAGCCCCAGCATTTT. Its translation is CASSIGDRVFSNQPQHF. Using reference TRBV19 and TRBJ1-5 for the parts outside the CDR3, the full variable domain is DGGITQSPKYLFRKEGQNVTLSCEQNLNHDAMYWYRQDPGQGLRLIYYSQIVNDFQKGDIAEGYSVSREKKESFPLTVTSAQKNPTAFYLCASSIGDRVFSNQPQHFGDGTRLSIL.

In nucleotides, the CDR3 is TGCGCCAGCAGCCACGAGGGACAGGGGGATGAAAAACTGTTTTTT. Residues: CASSHEGQGDEKLFF. This chain links TRBV4-1 with TRBJ1-4; 11 nucleotides line up with TRBD1. CDR1 is MGHRA and CDR2 is YSYEKL in the germline V gene. V shed 3 bases and J 6 bases; nucleotides not matched to a gene: 3. The CDR3 consists of 15 residues.

The V gene is TRBV21-1, the J gene TRBJ2-7; TRBD2 is the table's D call, not checked against the DNA. TRBV21-1 corresponds to a pseudogene. The length of the CDR3 is 14 residues. The CDR3 loop reads CASSRTSGGLEQYF. As DNA, the CDR3 is TGTGCCAGCTCACGGACTAGCGGGGGCTTGGAGCAGTACTTC.

V gene TRBV9 combines with J gene TRBJ2-1, with a tentative D call TRBD2 (5 bases). Per the germline V gene, CDR1 is SGDLS and CDR2 is YYNGEE. There are 15 residues in the CDR3. V shed 3 bases and J shed 6 bases, with 16 bases lying between them. Here the CDR3 DNA reads TGTGCCAGCAGCGGGACCGGGATCTTGGCCAATGAGCAGTTCTTC. Amino acids: CASSGTGILANEQFF.

The chain combines TRBV7-9 with TRBJ2-1, with 11 positions matching TRBD2. CDR3 length equals 15 residues. CDR1 and CDR2 from the germline V gene are SEHNR and FQNEAQ (reference sequence). The J segment lost 2 bases and the V segment lost 6 bases, leaving 3 bases of the junction unmatched. The CDR3 here is CASSIAGGPYNEQFF. The CDR3 coding sequence is TGTGCCAGCAGTATAGCGGGGGGGCCCTACAATGAGCAGTTCTTC.

This clone was seen once. This rearrangement joins TRBV7-6 to TRBJ2-5; no reliable D call. Trimming left V 1 base short and J 7 bases short, with 10 bases between. The germline CDR1 and CDR2 sequences are SGHVS and FNYEAQ. The CDR3 is 13 amino acids. CDR3 bases: TGTGCCAGCAGCTTAGAGTATAAGGGGACCCAGTACTTC. Translation: CASSLEYKGTQYF.

The V and J genes are TRBV9 and TRBJ2-2; the match to TRBD2 covers 9 bases. Germline lookup yields CDR1 SGDLS and CDR2 YYNGEE. V lost 4 bases to trimming and J lost 1 base; unmatched junction nucleotides: 2. The CDR3 loop spans 15 amino acids. The CDR3 region is CASSLLAGNTGELFF. CDR3 nucleotide sequence: TGTGCCAGCAGCCTACTAGCGGGGAACACCGGGGAGCTGTTTTTT.

This clone was counted once. The chain recombines TRBV9 with TRBJ2-1, with TRBD2 matching 13 bases. Looked up from germline, CDR1 is SGDLS and CDR2 is YYNGEE. This CDR3 has 16 residues. The ends lost 3 bases at V and 4 bases at J; junction bases unmatched: 4. CDR3 protein: CASSDQGLAGYNEQFF. DNA for the CDR3: TGTGCCAGCAGCGACCAGGGACTAGCGGGGTACAATGAGCAGTTCTTC.

The chain uses TRBV28 and TRBJ1-5; TRBD1 is a possible D gene (5 bases). The germline V gene has CDR1 MDHEN and CDR2 SYDVKM. This CDR3 is 13 amino acids long. V gave up 7 bases and J gave up 9 bases, with 16 bases separating them. CDR3 nucleotide sequence: TGTGCCAGCACCGCCGGGGGGGTTGGGCCCCAGCATTTT. This sequence encodes CASTAGGVGPQHF. Looking up the rest from reference TRBV28 and TRBJ1-5 gives the full variable domain: DVKVTQSSRYLVKRTGEKVFLECVQDMDHENMFWYRQDPGLGLRLIYFSYDVKMKEKGDIPEGYSVSREKKERFSLILESASTNQTSMYLCASTAGGVGPQHFGDGTRLSIL.

The V call is TRBV7-3, the J call TRBJ2-5; 9 bases match TRBD2. This CDR3 has 16 residues. V gave up 5 bases and J gave up 7 bases; unmatched junction bases: 14. The germline V gene encodes CDR1 SGHTA and CDR2 FQGTGA. CDR3: CASSLGVAGAAGTQYF. For the CDR3, the DNA is TGTGCCAGCAGCCTGGGGGTAGCGGGAGCCGCCGGGACCCAGTACTTC.

The chain couples TRBV10-3 to TRBJ1-1; D is possibly TRBD1 (6 bases). The length of the CDR3 is 13 residues. Germline lookup yields CDR1 ENHRY and CDR2 SYGVKD. The ends were cut back, 6 bases at V and 11 bases at J, with 19 bases in the middle. The CDR3: CAIRPDRLWNAFF. The CDR3 DNA sequence: TGTGCCATCAGACCCGACAGGTTATGGAACGCTTTCTTT.

This clone was seen once. This chain connects TRBV5-4 to TRBJ2-3; 11 bases match TRBD1. The ends lost 4 bases at V and 5 bases at J; junction bases unmatched: 6. Germline CDR1 and CDR2: SGHNT and YYREEE (reference sequence). The CDR3 runs 15 residues. CDR3 in amino acids: CASSRTGGSGDTQYF. CDR3 DNA sequence: TGTGCCAGCAGCCGGACAGGGGGCTCAGGAGATACGCAGTATTTT.

The chain employs TRBV13 and TRBJ2-3; D gene ambiguous. The CDR3 runs 15 residues. V shed 0 bases and J shed 2 bases, with 9 bases lying between them. Germline CDR1 is PRHDT and CDR2 is FYEKMQ (reference sequence). The DNA for the CDR3 is TGTGCCAGCAGCTTAGGCGGAGAATTCACAGATACGCAGTATTTT. Amino acid sequence: CASSLGGEFTDTQYF.

The J gene is TRBJ1-2, the V gene TRBV30; 8 positions match TRBD1. CDR1 and CDR2 from the germline V gene are GTSNPN and SVGIG (reference sequence). The junction had 11 bases not matched to a gene; V was cut back by 3 bases and J by 8 bases. This CDR3 has 14 amino acids. CDR3 in amino acids: CAWRPGTGAWGYTF. In DNA form, the CDR3 reads TGTGCCTGGAGGCCCGGGACAGGCGCCTGGGGCTACACCTTC.